A single sample is the source of the 27 T cell receptor beta chains below, sequenced in a study of blood T cell repertoires in COVID-19. Profiling relied on immunoSEQ multiplex PCR, and the TCRdb table lists in-frame clones only, not all of them. Of roughly 190,000 clones listed, 65% to 85% were seen once; the top ten hold 2.5% to 3.5%. The sample was peripheral blood. These receptors were obtained from a man aged 45-65 years with active or convalescent COVID-19.

This clone was counted once. The chain recombines TRBV19 with TRBJ1-2; 9 bases are shared with TRBD1. V lost 5 bases, J lost 0 bases, and 7 bases stayed unmatched. CDR1 is LNHDA and CDR2 is SQIVND in the germline V gene (reference sequence). CDR3 length equals 16 residues. As DNA, the CDR3 is TGTGCCAGTAGTCTGTACAGGGGGCTTACTAACTATGGCTACACCTTC. As protein: CASSLYRGLTNYGYTF.

The chain links TRBV19 to TRBJ2-2, with D possibly being TRBD2 (6 bases). The CDR3 spans 15 residues. The V and J ends lost 3 bases and 5 bases respectively, with 13 bases between them. The germline CDR1 and CDR2 sequences are LNHDA and SQIVND (reference sequence). CDR3 loop: CASSIFGRGTGELFF. The CDR3 bases are TGTGCCAGTAGTATTTTCGGGCGGGGAACCGGGGAGCTGTTTTTT.

The rearrangement uses TRBV28 and TRBJ2-2, with D possibly being TRBD2 (6 bases). Germline CDR1 MDHEN, CDR2 SYDVKM. The CDR3 consists of 12 residues. CDR3 DNA sequence: TGTGCAGCCCAGGGAGGTGGCGGGGAGCTGTTTTTT. Translating gives CAAQGGGGELFF.

This clone was seen more than once but under ten times. The chain is built from TRBV7-6 and TRBJ2-7; maybe TRBD2 (5 bases). V shed 1 base and J shed 2 bases, with 12 bases lying between them. CDR1 and CDR2 from the germline V gene are SGHVS and FNYEAQ. The CDR3 has 15 amino acids. The chain's CDR3 is CASSLEAGIAYEQYF. CDR3 coding DNA: TGTGCCAGCAGCTTAGAGGCCGGGATCGCCTACGAGCAGTACTTC.

This chain joins TRBV10-2 and TRBJ2-1; 7 bases are a match to TRBD1. V lost 0 bases to trimming and J lost 9 bases; unmatched junction nucleotides: 8. This CDR3 is built from 15 residues. Germline V lookup: CDR1 WSHSY, CDR2 SAAADI. CDR3 residues: CASSESTRGGSEQFF. CDR3 nucleotides: TGCGCCAGCAGTGAGTCGACTCGAGGGGGCTCTGAGCAGTTCTTC.

The rearrangement joins TRBV7-9 to TRBJ2-7, with a possible D match to TRBD2 (5 bases). V lost 5 bases, J lost 4 bases, and 15 bases lay in between. CDR1 is SEHNR and CDR2 is FQNEAQ in the germline V gene (reference sequence). This CDR3 has 14 residues. The CDR3 sequence: CASSRTSYPYEQYF. CDR3 nucleotide sequence: TGTGCCAGCAGCCGAACTAGTTATCCATACGAGCAGTACTTC.

The table lists this clone with a count of one. This chain connects TRBV5-4 to TRBJ1-1; 9 nucleotides align to TRBD1. The germline CDR1 and CDR2 sequences are SGHNT and YYREEE (reference sequence). The CDR3 runs to 13 residues. The trim removed 3 bases at V and 8 bases at J, leaving 5 bases unmatched. The CDR3 coding sequence is TGTGCCAGCAGCTCGTGGGACAGGGAAGAAGCTTTCTTT. Its protein product is CASSSWDREEAFF.

This chain joins TRBV9 and TRBJ2-1, with 9 bases identical to TRBD2. The CDR3 loop spans 14 amino acids. The ends lost 3 bases at V and 9 bases at J; junction bases unmatched: 7. CDR1 is SGDLS, CDR2 YYNGEE, per germline. The DNA of the CDR3 is TGTGCCAGCAGCGAGATGACTAGCGGTTCTGAGCAGTTCTTC. It encodes CASSEMTSGSEQFF.

This clone was seen a handful of times. The genes are TRBV6-5 and TRBJ1-5, with 7 positions matching TRBD1. The germline V gene has CDR1 MNHEY and CDR2 SVGAGI. The CDR3 is 15 amino acids. With 6 bases clipped from V and 3 bases from J, the junction kept 8 bases outside the gene matches. The CDR3 nucleotides are TGTGCCAGCAGCAAAACGACAGGGATCAATCAGCCCCAGCATTTT. Translating it yields CASSKTTGINQPQHF.

The chain employs TRBV12-5 and TRBJ1-3; 7 positions match TRBD1. The CDR3 is 18 amino acids. The junction had 15 bases not matched to a gene; V was cut back by 3 bases and J by 4 bases. Germline V gene lookup returns CDR1 LGHNT and CDR2 FRNRAP. CDR3 nucleotide sequence: TGTGCTAGTGGTTTCGGACAGGAGAAAGCTATGGGAGGAAACACCATATATTTT. This gives the protein CASGFGQEKAMGGNTIYF.

V is TRBV19 and J is TRBJ2-1, with D unclear. Germline V CDR1 and CDR2: LNHDA, SQIVND (reference sequence). The CDR3 is made up of 16 amino acids. V was shortened by 0 bases and J by 2 bases, with 11 bases between the two germline ends. CDR3 sequence: CASSIDPAAPYNEQFF. CDR3 nucleotide sequence: TGTGCCAGTAGTATAGATCCCGCGGCCCCCTACAATGAGCAGTTCTTC.

This chain uses TRBV5-6 with TRBJ2-7; 10 bases align to TRBD1. The V gene end was trimmed by 4 bases and the J gene end by 4 bases; junction bases not matched to a gene: 8. Germline CDR1 reads SGHDT; CDR2 reads YYEEEE. CDR3 length: 15 residues. This CDR3 reads CASSLGQGVGYEQYF. The CDR3 DNA follows: TGTGCCAGCAGCCTAGGACAGGGGGTAGGGTACGAGCAGTACTTC.

This clone was seen more than once but under ten times. The chain employs TRBV5-1 and TRBJ1-2; D gene uncertain. The germline V and J ends were trimmed by 3 bases and 4 bases, with 16 bases remaining between them. The CDR3 runs to 15 residues. Germline V gene data show CDR1 as SGHRS and CDR2 as YFSETQ. The CDR3 DNA is TGCGCCAGCAGCTATGGAGCAAATAGCGCCTATGGCTACACCTTC. The encoded protein is CASSYGANSAYGYTF. The full variable domain, completed using reference TRBV5-1 and TRBJ1-2, is KAGVTQTPRYLIKTRGQQVTLSCSPISGHRSVSWYQQTPGQGLQFLFEYFSETQRNKGNFPGRFSGRQFSNSRSEMNVSTLELGDSALYLCASSYGANSAYGYTFGSGTRLTVV.

The CDR3: CATSDRTGTGDEQFF. For the CDR3, the DNA is TGTGCCACCAGTGATCGGACCGGGACTGGAGATGAGCAGTTCTTC. The genes are TRBV24-1 and TRBJ2-1; maybe TRBD2 (6 bases). The V gene lost 3 bases and the J gene lost 8 bases, with 16 bases spanning the gap. The germline gives CDR1 KGHDR, CDR2 SFDVKD. The CDR3 has 15 residues.

The chain carries TRBV2 and TRBJ1-4; 9 nucleotides match TRBD1. The CDR3 runs to 14 residues. V lost 6 bases and J lost 7; bases outside the gene matches: 6. Per the germline V gene, CDR1 is SNHLY and CDR2 is FYNNEI. The CDR3, as DNA: TGTGCCAGCAGCGCCGGGACAGGGTTTGAAAAACTGTTTTTT. Its translation: CASSAGTGFEKLFF. Looking up the rest from reference TRBV2 and TRBJ1-4 gives the full variable domain: EPEVTQTPSHQVTQMGQEVILRCVPISNHLYFYWYRQILGQKVEFLVSFYNNEISEKSEIFDDQFSVERPDGSNFTLKIRSTKLEDSAMYFCASSAGTGFEKLFFGSGTQLSVL.

The DNA of the CDR3 is TGTGCCAGCAGCTCATTTGGCCGGCAGGGGGCGTGGACCCAGTACTTC. Encoded protein: CASSSFGRQGAWTQYF. The chain employs TRBV11-2 and TRBJ2-5; 8 bases are shared with TRBD1. Germline CDR1 SGHAT, CDR2 FQNNGV. This CDR3 comprises 16 residues. The ends lost 4 bases at V and 7 bases at J; junction bases unmatched: 14.

The chain is built from TRBV10-3 and TRBJ1-2, with D uncertain. CDR1 is ENHRY, CDR2 SYGVKD, per germline. This CDR3 region has 16 residues. The V gene lost 0 bases and the J gene lost 1 base, with 12 bases spanning the gap. In DNA, the CDR3 is TGTGCCATCAGTGAGTCGCCAAGTCCCTATAACTATGGCTACACCTTC. Protein product: CAISESPSPYNYGYTF.

The V call is TRBV6-5, the J call TRBJ2-5; tentative D call: TRBD2 (7 bases). The length of the CDR3 is 14 residues. CDR1 and CDR2 from the germline V gene are MNHEY and SVGAGI. Deletions cut 6 bases from V and 4 bases from J, with 15 bases between. The CDR3 region has the DNA TGTGCCAGCAGATCGGGGGGCTTAGGAGAGACCCAGTACTTC. Translation: CASRSGGLGETQYF.

The chain combines TRBV4-1 with TRBJ1-1; TRBD1 matches at 8 bases. Germline CDR1 is MGHRA and CDR2 is YSYEKL. This CDR3 is 15 amino acids long. The V and J ends lost 1 base and 1 base, in that order; junction bases with no gene match: 2. This chain's CDR3 is CASSQGQGANTEAFF. CDR3 DNA sequence: TGCGCCAGCAGCCAAGGCCAGGGGGCGAACACTGAAGCTTTCTTT.

This clone showed up many times. V and J are TRBV10-1 and TRBJ1-1; perhaps TRBD1 as D (5 bases). V lost 0 bases and J 2 bases, leaving 16 bases between the germline ends. Germline V gives CDR1 WNHNN, CDR2 SYGVQD (reference sequence). CDR3 length equals 17 residues. The CDR3 sequence: CASSESAPTGPNTEAFF. The CDR3 DNA reads TGCGCCAGCAGTGAGTCGGCCCCTACAGGCCCCAACACTGAAGCTTTCTTT.

The chain employs TRBV27 and TRBJ1-2, with D tentatively TRBD1 (5 bases). Trimming took off 0 bases at V and 7 bases at J, with 9 bases between the two ends. Per germline, CDR1 MNHEY and CDR2 SMNVEV (reference sequence). The CDR3 contains 13 residues. The CDR3 sequence is CASSLSQGRGYTF. CDR3 bases: TGTGCCAGCAGTTTATCCCAGGGTCGTGGCTACACCTTC.

The chain couples TRBV10-3 to TRBJ2-3; no firm D call. Germline assignment: CDR1 ENHRY and CDR2 SYGVKD. The CDR3 loop spans 15 amino acids. V dropped 0 bases and J dropped 1 base, with 8 bases sitting between them. In DNA form, the CDR3 reads TGTGCCATCAGTGAGTCGGGCCTCCGCACAGATACGCAGTATTTT. Protein: CAISESGLRTDTQYF.

The V call is TRBV7-9, the J call TRBJ2-7, with D unclear. Trimming removed 3 bases at V and 3 bases at J, with 12 bases between. CDR1 is SEHNR, CDR2 FQNEAQ, per germline (reference sequence). This CDR3 comprises 14 residues. Here the CDR3 DNA reads TGTGCCAGCAGCTTGTTCGGGTCTCTCTACGAGCAGTACTTC. Translated: CASSLFGSLYEQYF.

The rearrangement links TRBV7-9 to TRBJ1-6; possible D gene TRBD1, 6 bases. This CDR3 region has 14 residues. The ends were cut back, 6 bases at V and 7 bases at J, with 13 bases in the middle. Germline CDR1 is SEHNR and CDR2 is FQNEAQ (reference sequence). CDR3 DNA: TGTGCCAGCAGGTCTCCAGGGGACAATTCACCCCTCCACTTT. Encoded protein: CASRSPGDNSPLHF.

V usage is TRBV28 and J usage is TRBJ1-1; maybe TRBD1 (5 bases). With 7 bases removed from V and 6 bases from J, the gap between germline ends came to 18 bases. From germline, CDR1 is MDHEN and CDR2 SYDVKM. The CDR3 runs 14 residues. CDR3 protein: CASMATAGSAEAFF. The CDR3 DNA is TGTGCCAGCATGGCCACGGCAGGGTCGGCTGAAGCTTTCTTT.

The chain is built from TRBV11-3 and TRBJ2-7, with 7 bases identical to TRBD1. The CDR3 loop spans 15 amino acids. Trimming removed 1 base from V and 0 bases from J; junction bases left unmatched: 3. Germline V lookup: CDR1 SGHNT, CDR2 YENEEA. The CDR3 DNA sequence: TGTGCCAGCAGCTTAGTCGACAGGGACTCCTACGAGCAGTACTTC. Protein: CASSLVDRDSYEQYF.

The genes are TRBV5-4 and TRBJ1-5; no firm D call. The CDR3 has 14 amino acids. Per germline, CDR1 SGHNT and CDR2 YYREEE (reference sequence). Trimming left V 5 bases short and J 7 bases short, with 16 bases between. The chain's CDR3 is CASSPRPVEQPQHF. The CDR3 bases are TGTGCCAGCAGTCCCCGCCCGGTCGAGCAGCCCCAGCATTTT.